Shown below are 25 T cell receptor beta chains from a single sample sequenced in a study of blood T cell repertoires in COVID-19 (dated by TCRdb to the early 2020s). Receptor libraries were prepared by the immunoSEQ multiplex PCR assay. As stored in TCRdb, this immuneACCESS dataset retains in-frame rearrangements with V and J assigned. A fraction of the clones does not appear; measured against another copy, unresolved V genes explain less than half of the discrepancy, and the remainder lacks a known reason. Present in this sample are 250,000 to 350,000 clones, about nine tenths of which were seen just once. 6.3% of the sample is held by the ten biggest clonotypes. Material: peripheral blood. The receptors here all came from a woman aged 50 to 65 with COVID-19, enrolled during active disease.

The chain couples TRBV11-2 to TRBJ1-4; 7 nucleotides match TRBD1. Losses at the gene ends were 5 bases for V and 4 bases for J; bases not matched to a gene: 7. Germline V gene sequence: CDR1 SGHAT, CDR2 FQNNGV. CDR3 length equals 15 residues. Here the CDR3 DNA reads TGTGCCAGCAGCATAAGGGGGCACCTTAATGAAAAACTGTTTTTT. It is translated as CASSIRGHLNEKLFF.

This rearrangement joins TRBV5-6 to TRBJ1-2; TRBD1 is a possible D gene (6 bases). Trimming removed 4 bases at V and 3 bases at J, with 19 bases between. The CDR3 totals 16 residues. Germline V lookup: CDR1 SGHDT, CDR2 YYEEEE. The CDR3 region has the DNA TGTGCCAGCAGCCGGAGCCGGGGGGCCCCATACTATGGCTACACCTTC. Protein product: CASSRSRGAPYYGYTF.

This clone was detected only once. V usage is TRBV6-6 and J usage is TRBJ2-5; 13 nucleotides agree with TRBD2. The germline V gene encodes CDR1 MNHNY and CDR2 SVGAGI (reference sequence). The CDR3 length is 15 residues. J gave up 4 bases and V 5 bases, and 4 bases lay outside the gene matches. CDR3 DNA sequence: TGTGCCAGCAGTGGGACTAGCGGGAACCGAGAGACCCAGTACTTC. Amino acids: CASSGTSGNRETQYF.

The chain uses TRBV5-8 and TRBJ2-7; 7 bases map to TRBD2. The CDR3 is made up of 15 amino acids. CDR1 and CDR2 (germline): SGHTS, YDEGEE. After removal of 0 bases from V and 7 bases from J, the junction contained 10 bases not matched to a gene. As DNA, the CDR3 is TGTGCCAGCAGCTTGGGATGGGGGGGTTCTGGTGAGCAGTACTTC. It translates to CASSLGWGGSGEQYF.

V usage is TRBV11-2 and J usage is TRBJ2-5; 8 nucleotides match TRBD2. The CDR3 consists of 15 residues. J gave up 1 base and V 4 bases, and 5 bases lay outside the gene matches. Germline V gives CDR1 SGHAT, CDR2 FQNNGV. DNA of the CDR3: TGTGCCAGCAGCTCCGAGCGGGAGCCCCAAGAGACCCAGTACTTC. The encoded protein is CASSSEREPQETQYF.

V usage is TRBV5-1 and J usage is TRBJ1-1; 9 bases are a match to TRBD1. Germline lookup yields CDR1 SGHRS and CDR2 YFSETQ. This CDR3 contains 16 residues. V dropped 3 bases and J dropped 3; count of bases not matched to a gene: 9. CDR3 residues: CASSSNTGGAYTEAFF. The CDR3 DNA reads as TGCGCCAGCAGCTCGAATACAGGGGGCGCGTACACTGAAGCTTTCTTT.

This chain joins TRBV7-2 and TRBJ2-1; a possible D gene is TRBD1 (6 bases). CDR3 length: 17 amino acids. Germline V lookup: CDR1 SGHTA, CDR2 FQGNSA. V was shortened by 1 base and J by 0 bases, with 13 bases between the two germline ends. CDR3 residues: CASSLGMGHPSYNEQFF. In DNA, the CDR3 is TGTGCCAGCAGCTTAGGCATGGGACATCCCTCCTACAATGAGCAGTTCTTC.

The V call is TRBV2, the J call TRBJ1-4, with D perhaps TRBD1 (6 bases). From germline, CDR1 is SNHLY and CDR2 FYNNEI. The CDR3 has 15 residues. The CDR3 region is CLSGGQGSRGEKLFF. The CDR3 DNA reads as TGTCTTAGCGGGGGGCAAGGGAGCAGAGGTGAAAAACTGTTTTTT. Based on the CDR3 plus reference TRBV2 and TRBJ1-4, the full variable domain is EPEVTQTPSHQVTQMGQEVILRCVPISNHLYFYWYRQILGQKVEFLVSFYNNEISEKSEIFDDQFSVERPDGSNFTLKIRSTKLEDSAMYFCLSGGQGSRGEKLFFGSGTQLSVL.

This sequence joins TRBV9 and TRBJ2-3, with D maybe TRBD2 (6 bases). The CDR3 spans 20 residues. Germline V CDR1 and CDR2: SGDLS, YYNGEE. Trimming pared 3 bases from V and 2 bases from J, leaving 28 bases between. The CDR3 DNA follows: TGTGCCAGCAGCGCCGCCAGGCAACCCTATCGGGCGGGAACCACAGATACGCAGTATTTT. Translating it yields CASSAARQPYRAGTTDTQYF.

The chain is built from TRBV9 and TRBJ1-6; D call uncertain. There are 16 residues in the CDR3. The V end lost 4 bases, the J end lost 0 bases, and 11 bases lay between the germline ends. Looked up from germline, CDR1 is SGDLS and CDR2 is YYNGEE. The chain's CDR3 is CASSTGWASYNSPLHF. Here the CDR3 DNA reads TGTGCCAGCAGCACGGGGTGGGCCTCCTATAATTCACCCCTCCACTTT.

This rearrangement joins TRBV7-8 to TRBJ1-6, with 8 positions matching TRBD1. Germline V lookup: CDR1 SGHVS, CDR2 FQNEAQ. J gave up 7 bases and V 1 base, and 6 bases lay outside the gene matches. This CDR3 comprises 16 residues. The CDR3 spells CASSLGGQGSNSPLHF. The CDR3 region has the DNA TGTGCCAGCAGCTTAGGAGGACAGGGTTCGAATTCACCCCTCCACTTT.

The V gene is TRBV5-4, the J gene TRBJ2-7; TRBD2 aligns across 8 bases. In germline, CDR1 is SGHNT, CDR2 YYREEE (reference sequence). V dropped 0 bases and J dropped 1; count of bases not matched to a gene: 3. CDR3 length equals 15 residues. The CDR3: CASSLELAGSYEQYF. CDR3 DNA: TGTGCCAGCAGCTTGGAATTAGCGGGGTCCTACGAGCAGTACTTC.

The chain has TRBV3-1 (or the pseudogene TRBV3-2) and TRBJ1-1, with a tentative D call TRBD1 (5 bases). Trimming cost V 2 bases and J 0 bases, with 13 bases left between them. Germline CDR1 reads LGHDT; CDR2 reads YNNKEL (reference sequence). This CDR3 has 16 amino acids. The CDR3 is CASSQKTVKMNTEAFF. CDR3 DNA: TGTGCCAGCAGCCAAAAGACAGTAAAAATGAACACTGAAGCTTTCTTT.

As to this clone: A junction boundary mismatches the germline segment, possibly from a read error. This chain joins TRBV5-1 and TRBJ2-2; no reliable D call. This CDR3 spans 14 amino acids. The germline gives CDR1 SGHRS, CDR2 YFSETQ. CDR3 protein: CASRLESSTGELFF. The DNA for the CDR3 is TGCGCCAGCAGATTGGAAAGCTCCACCGGGGAGCTGTTTTTT.

This chain uses TRBV3-1 (or the pseudogene TRBV3-2) with TRBJ1-4, with TRBD1 identical over 8 bases. The germline V gene has CDR1 LGHDT and CDR2 YNNKEL (reference sequence). The V segment lost 4 bases and the J segment 6 bases; nucleotides outside the gene matches: 13. The CDR3 sequence is 17 residues long. CDR3 nucleotides: TGTGCCAGCAGCCTTCTCTATGCCCGGGGACAGGATGAAAAACTGTTTTTT. It specifies CASSLLYARGQDEKLFF.

The chain employs TRBV7-9 and TRBJ1-1; D is uncertain. Trimming stripped 5 bases from V and 3 bases from J, with 13 bases between. Germline loops: CDR1 SEHNR, CDR2 FQNEAQ (reference sequence). The CDR3 extends over 14 amino acids. In DNA, the CDR3 is TGTGCCAGCAGCCGGAGCGGAGAGGACACTGAAGCTTTCTTT. Its protein is CASSRSGEDTEAFF.

The CDR3 DNA is TGTGCCAGTAGTCCGGGTATATATGAGCAGTTCTTC. Protein: CASSPGIYEQFF. This chain connects TRBV19 to TRBJ2-1, with no clear D. The germline gives CDR1 LNHDA, CDR2 SQIVND (reference sequence). The V gene lost 5 bases and the J gene lost 8 bases, with 10 bases spanning the gap. The CDR3 is 12 amino acids.

This clone was recorded a few times. This rearrangement joins TRBV3-1 (or the pseudogene TRBV3-2) to TRBJ2-2; 10 bases are a match to TRBD2. V was clipped by 2 bases and J by 6 bases; unmatched bases: 6. In germline, CDR1 is LGHDT, CDR2 YNNKEL (reference sequence). The CDR3 spans 16 residues. CDR3: CASSQFGAGGPGELFF. DNA of the CDR3: TGTGCCAGCAGCCAATTCGGAGCGGGAGGGCCCGGGGAGCTGTTTTTT.

The chain carries TRBV19 and TRBJ2-7; TRBD1 aligns across 7 bases. Unmatched junction bases numbered 5, after V lost 1 base and J lost 2 bases. The CDR3 is 15 residues long. Looked up from germline, CDR1 is LNHDA and CDR2 is SQIVND (reference sequence). The CDR3 loop reads CASSIGGGQTYEQYF. As DNA, the CDR3 is TGTGCCAGTAGTATAGGAGGGGGACAGACCTACGAGCAGTACTTC.

This sequence joins TRBV2 and TRBJ2-7, with D uncertain. V gave up 3 bases and J gave up 0 bases, with 12 bases separating them. Looked up from germline, CDR1 is SNHLY and CDR2 is FYNNEI. This CDR3 contains 15 residues. This CDR3 reads CASSEMQEPSYEQYF. The CDR3 DNA follows: TGTGCCAGCAGTGAGATGCAGGAACCCTCCTACGAGCAGTACTTC.

The chain has TRBV7-8 and TRBJ2-2; 8 positions agree with TRBD1. Trimming removed 5 bases from V and 4 bases from J; junction bases left unmatched: 9. CDR3 size: 16 residues. CDR1 and CDR2 (germline): SGHVS, FQNEAQ. CDR3 bases: TGTGCCAGCAGCCCCCCTCGGACAGGGACCACCGGGGAGCTGTTTTTT. Its translation is CASSPPRTGTTGELFF.

This sequence joins TRBV2 and TRBJ2-2, with D possibly matching TRBD1 (5 bases). CDR3 length equals 16 residues. The germline CDR1 and CDR2 sequences are SNHLY and FYNNEI. Trimming removed 3 bases from V and 6 bases from J, with 17 bases in between. CDR3 DNA: TGTGCCAGCAGTGACCCAGACACAAAGGGGCCCGGGGAGCTGTTTTTT. Its protein is CASSDPDTKGPGELFF.

This sequence joins TRBV5-1 and TRBJ1-2, with D perhaps matching TRBD1 (6 bases). The germline V and J ends were trimmed by 4 bases and 7 bases, with 17 bases remaining between them. Germline V gene lookup returns CDR1 SGHRS and CDR2 YFSETQ. This CDR3 is 14 amino acids long. The CDR3 here is CASSLGQTAGGYTF. The DNA for the CDR3 is TGCGCCAGCAGCCTGGGACAAACCGCTGGTGGCTACACCTTC.

This clone appeared a single time. The gene calls are TRBV10-3 and TRBJ1-1; D is possibly TRBD1 (5 bases). This CDR3 is 14 amino acids long. V shed 4 bases and J shed 1 base, with 10 bases lying between them. Germline-derived CDR1 and CDR2 are ENHRY and SYGVKD. The CDR3 DNA follows: TGTGCCATCAGTGGCAGGGTGGGGAACACTGAAGCTTTCTTT. Translated, it gives CAISGRVGNTEAFF.

The chain uses TRBV25-1 and TRBJ2-1; 13 nucleotides line up with TRBD2. J gave up 6 bases and V 2 bases, and 4 bases lay outside the gene matches. CDR3 length: 16 amino acids. CDR1 and CDR2 (germline): MGHDK, SYGVNS. The CDR3 region is CASSERTSGSLNEQFF. CDR3 nucleotide sequence: TGTGCCAGCAGTGAACGGACTAGCGGGAGTCTCAATGAGCAGTTCTTC. The full variable domain, completed using reference TRBV25-1 and TRBJ2-1, is EADIYQTPRYLVIGTGKKITLECSQTMGHDKMYWYQQDPGMELHLIHYSYGVNSTEKGDLSSESTVSRIRTEHFPLTLESARPSHTSQYLCASSERTSGSLNEQFFGPGTRLTVL.